Each of the 8 T cell receptor beta chains below was sequenced from the same sample in a study of CD8 T cells in Susac syndrome. The RNA, about 0.5 to 1 ug, was put through reverse transcription using random hexamers. TCRdb re-analysed the immunoSEQ multiplex PCR reads in MiXCR, keeping a single row per CDR3 protein. In the table there are tens of thousands of distinct CDR3 sequences, around 93% of which are singletons. Sequences were obtained from CD4+ T cells from PBMCs. The receptors were gathered from a human donor with Susac syndrome.

The chain combines TRBV21-1 with TRBJ2-1; the DNA was not compared with TRBD2, the D call given in the table. TRBV21-1 is described as a pseudogene. There are 16 residues in the CDR3. Here the CDR3 reads CASSQGLAGDYNEQFF. As DNA, the CDR3 is TGTGCCAGCAGTCAAGGACTAGCGGGGGACTACAATGAGCAGTTCTTC.

The chain has TRBV20-1 and TRBJ2-6, with 9 bases lining up with TRBD1. The J segment lost 2 bases and the V segment lost 4 bases, leaving 6 bases of the junction unmatched. The CDR3 runs 16 residues. Looked up from germline, CDR1 is DFQATT and CDR2 is SNEGSKA (reference sequence). CDR3 loop: CSAKTGGRTGANVLTF. CDR3 nucleotides: TGCAGTGCTAAGACAGGGGGTAGAACTGGGGCCAACGTCCTGACTTTC.

This clonotype has a single count. The genes are TRBV18 and TRBJ1-1; D is undetermined. CDR1 is KGHSH and CDR2 is LQKENI in the germline V gene. This CDR3 is 15 amino acids long. V gave up 4 bases and J gave up 5 bases, with 17 bases separating them. The CDR3 loop is CASSRIGPSPTEAFF. The CDR3 coding sequence is TGTGCCAGCTCACGGATCGGCCCATCCCCAACTGAAGCTTTCTTT.

V and J are TRBV3-1 and TRBJ2-1, with 7 bases lining up with TRBD2. After removal of 3 bases from V and 3 bases from J, the junction contained 5 bases not matched to a gene. The germline V gene has CDR1 LGHDT and CDR2 YNNKEL (reference sequence). This CDR3 is 15 amino acids long. The CDR3 region is CASSHSAGNYNEQFF. The CDR3 DNA reads as TGTGCCAGCAGCCATTCAGCGGGGAACTACAATGAGCAGTTCTTC.

V is TRBV2 and J is TRBJ1-1; D is undetermined. Germline loops: CDR1 SNHLY, CDR2 FYNNEI. V lost 11 bases, J lost 1 base, and 14 bases lay in between. The CDR3 runs 13 residues. DNA for the CDR3: TGTGCCGGCAATAAGCAACCGAACACTGAAGCTTTCTTT. This encodes CAGNKQPNTEAFF.

CDR3 DNA sequence: TGTGCCAGCAGTGTAACAGGGTGGGCCTTTAACTATGGCTACACCTTC. Translated, it gives CASSVTGWAFNYGYTF. This sequence joins TRBV28 and TRBJ1-2; D possibly corresponds to TRBD1 (6 bases). Germline loops: CDR1 MDHEN, CDR2 SYDVKM. The V end was cut by 5 bases, the J end by 1 base, with 17 bases between. The CDR3 spans 16 residues.

The genes are TRBV12-3 or TRBV12-4 and TRBJ1-3; D call uncertain. The CDR3 is 15 amino acids. Deletions cut 6 bases from V and 2 bases from J, with 14 bases between. The CDR3 sequence is CASSPSVLTGNTIYF. In nucleotides, the CDR3 is TGTGCCAGCAGCCCATCAGTGCTGACTGGAAACACCATATATTTT.

V is TRBV9 and J is TRBJ2-1; possible D gene TRBD1, 6 bases. Germline V CDR1 and CDR2: SGDLS, YYNGEE. The V gene lost 4 bases and the J gene lost 6 bases, with 20 bases spanning the gap. The CDR3 covers 16 residues. CDR3 amino acids: CASSLQGQGWSNEQFF. The CDR3 region has the DNA TGTGCCAGCAGCCTCCAGGGGCAGGGATGGAGCAATGAGCAGTTCTTC.